These 4 T cell receptor beta chains originate from one sample sequenced in a study of cytomegalovirus exposure and HLA in healthy donors. Primers included in the PCR were 60 Vbeta and 13 Jbeta primers. The data were produced by immunoSEQ multiplex PCR, yet TCRdb's version contains in-frame clones alone and is incomplete. Of roughly 160,000 clones detected, about 77% appear once; the ten largest clones hold about 1.3%. The sample taken for sequencing was PBMCs. The receptors were sampled from a man aged 25 to 40 in good health and CMV-seronegative.

This clone appeared a single time. This chain's CDR3 is CASSLQTSGSYEQYF. As DNA, the CDR3 is TGTGCCAGCAGCTTACAGACTAGCGGATCCTACGAGCAGTACTTC. V is TRBV5-4 and J is TRBJ2-7, with 9 nucleotides matching TRBD2. Germline loops: CDR1 SGHNT, CDR2 YYREEE (reference sequence). The CDR3 sequence is 15 residues long. With 2 bases clipped from V and 1 base from J, the junction kept 4 bases outside the gene matches.

The table lists this clone with a few counts. The chain is built from TRBV11-3 and TRBJ2-2; unclear D gene. The CDR3 is 13 residues long. In germline, CDR1 is SGHNT, CDR2 YENEEA. V was shortened by 0 bases and J by 8 bases, with 7 bases between the two germline ends. The CDR3 region has the DNA TGTGCCAGCAGCTTAGACCCGGTTGGGGAGCTGTTTTTT. This gives the protein CASSLDPVGELFF.

This clone was seen a few times. The chain links TRBV19 to TRBJ2-7; D unclear. Deletions cut 4 bases from V and 4 bases from J, with 8 bases between. Germline lookup yields CDR1 LNHDA and CDR2 SQIVND (reference sequence). The CDR3 runs to 12 residues. The CDR3 region has the DNA TGTGCCAGTAGTAGATCCACATACGAGCAGTACTTC. Its translation is CASSRSTYEQYF.

This clone showed up just a few times. The DNA for the CDR3 is TGTGCCAGCAGCTTGGTGTCGACTAGCGCTACCTACGAGCAGTACTTC. This translates into CASSLVSTSATYEQYF. The chain uses TRBV7-2 and TRBJ2-5; TRBD2 aligns across 8 bases. The end of the DNA aligns better with TRBJ2-7, so the J call may be wrong. The CDR3 is 16 amino acids. Germline V gives CDR1 SGHTA, CDR2 FQGNSA.